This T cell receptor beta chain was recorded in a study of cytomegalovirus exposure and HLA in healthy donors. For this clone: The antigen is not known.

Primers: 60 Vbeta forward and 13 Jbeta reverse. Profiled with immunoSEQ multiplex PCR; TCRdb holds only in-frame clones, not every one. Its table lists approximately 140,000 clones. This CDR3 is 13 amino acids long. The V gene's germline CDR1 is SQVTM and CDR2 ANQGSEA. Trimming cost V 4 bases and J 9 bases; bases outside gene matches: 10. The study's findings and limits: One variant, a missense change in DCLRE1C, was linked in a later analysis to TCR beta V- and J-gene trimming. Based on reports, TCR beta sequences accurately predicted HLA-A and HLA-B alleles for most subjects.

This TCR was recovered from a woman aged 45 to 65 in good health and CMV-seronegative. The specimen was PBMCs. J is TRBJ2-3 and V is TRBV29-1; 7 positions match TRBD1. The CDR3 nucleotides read TGCAGCGTTGGTGAGGCAGGGGGTGGGACGCAGTATTTT. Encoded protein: CSVGEAGGGTQYF.